The clone carrying this T cell receptor beta chain was picked up many times. Its specificity is unknown. Breast cancer patients provided tissue from their axillary draining lymph nodes. Germline V gene sequence: CDR1 MDHEN, CDR2 SYDVKM. Trimming shortened V by 1 base and J by 8 bases, and 6 bases separated the two germline ends. This CDR3 comprises 13 residues. Via MiXCR, TCRdb re-called the multiplex PCR reads, giving one row per CDR3 protein. Of approximately 130,000 distinct CDR3 sequences listed, around 21% are singletons. The data originate from a study of breast tumors, draining lymph nodes, adjacent tissues. Study-level points and caveats: Luminal-like breast cancer showed significantly higher tumor–nontumor repertoire similarity than basal-like.

V usage is TRBV28 and J usage is TRBJ1-6; no definite D call. The source of this sequence is a female donor with breast cancer. Some clones in this sample may be carry-over from other donors' samples. Sequences were obtained from axillary lymph node tissue. CDR3 sequence: CASSLLEYSPLHF. The CDR3, as DNA: TGTGCCAGCAGTTTATTGGAATATTCACCCCTCCACTTT.